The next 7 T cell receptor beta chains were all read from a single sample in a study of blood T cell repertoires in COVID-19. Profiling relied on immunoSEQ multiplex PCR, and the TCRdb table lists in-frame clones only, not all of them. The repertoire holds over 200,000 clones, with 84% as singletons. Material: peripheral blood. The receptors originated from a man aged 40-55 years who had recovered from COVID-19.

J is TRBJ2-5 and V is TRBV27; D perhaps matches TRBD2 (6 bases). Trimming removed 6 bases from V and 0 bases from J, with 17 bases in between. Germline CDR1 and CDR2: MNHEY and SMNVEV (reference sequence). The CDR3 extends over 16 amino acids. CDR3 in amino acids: CASSSYSGLYQETQYF. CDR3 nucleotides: TGTGCCAGCAGCTCCTATAGCGGTCTGTACCAAGAGACCCAGTACTTC.

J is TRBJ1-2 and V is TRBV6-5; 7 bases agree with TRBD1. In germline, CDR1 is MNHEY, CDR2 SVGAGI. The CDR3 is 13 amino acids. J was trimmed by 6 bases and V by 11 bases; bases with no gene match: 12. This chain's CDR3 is CAANRGAVDGYTF. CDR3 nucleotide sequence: TGTGCCGCCAACAGGGGAGCGGTGGATGGCTACACCTTC.

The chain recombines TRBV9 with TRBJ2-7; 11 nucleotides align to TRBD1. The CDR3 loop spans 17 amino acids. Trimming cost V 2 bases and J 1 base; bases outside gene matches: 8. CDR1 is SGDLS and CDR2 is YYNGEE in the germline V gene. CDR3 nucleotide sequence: TGTGCCAGCAGCGTCCAACCGGGACAGGGGGATTCCTACGAGCAGTACTTC. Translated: CASSVQPGQGDSYEQYF.

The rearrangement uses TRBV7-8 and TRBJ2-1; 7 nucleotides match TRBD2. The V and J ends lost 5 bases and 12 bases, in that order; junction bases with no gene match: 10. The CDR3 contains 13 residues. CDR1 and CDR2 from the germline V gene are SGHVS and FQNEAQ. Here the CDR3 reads CASSRDYGLRQFF. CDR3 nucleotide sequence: TGTGCCAGCAGCCGGGACTACGGTTTGCGGCAGTTCTTC.

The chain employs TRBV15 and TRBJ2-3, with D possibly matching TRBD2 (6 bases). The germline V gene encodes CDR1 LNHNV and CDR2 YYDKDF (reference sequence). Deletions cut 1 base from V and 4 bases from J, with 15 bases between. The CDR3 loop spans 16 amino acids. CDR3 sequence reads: CATSRGGIKGADTQYF. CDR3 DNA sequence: TGTGCCACCAGCAGAGGCGGGATTAAGGGTGCAGATACGCAGTATTTT.

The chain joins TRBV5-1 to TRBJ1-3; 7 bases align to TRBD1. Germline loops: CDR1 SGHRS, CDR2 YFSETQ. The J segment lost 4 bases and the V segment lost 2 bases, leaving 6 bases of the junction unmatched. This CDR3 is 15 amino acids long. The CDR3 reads CASSLTGAHGNTIYF. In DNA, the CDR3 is TGCGCCAGCAGCTTAACAGGGGCGCACGGAAACACCATATATTTT.

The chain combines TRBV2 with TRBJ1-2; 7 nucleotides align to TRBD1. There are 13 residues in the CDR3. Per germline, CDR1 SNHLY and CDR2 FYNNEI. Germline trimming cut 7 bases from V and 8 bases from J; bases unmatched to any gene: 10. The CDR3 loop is CASIGEDRLGYTF. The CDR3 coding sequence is TGTGCCAGCATTGGTGAGGACAGGCTGGGCTACACCTTC.